This TCR beta chain appears in the sequencing data of a study of blood T cells in healthy people across ages. Total RNA, at least 5 micrograms per sample, was extracted from PBMCs. The CDR3 length is 13 residues. Trimming pared 3 bases from V and 0 bases from J, leaving 6 bases between. The germline gives CDR1 GTSNPN, CDR2 SVGIG (reference sequence). Alongside a J-beta primer mix, a sample-barcoded 5' primer served in a second PCR lasting roughly 6 to 11 cycles. Via MiXCR, TCRdb re-called the 5' RACE reads, giving one row per CDR3 protein. The sample carries roughly 800,000 distinct CDR3 sequences, roughly 60% recorded once.

The rearrangement joins TRBV30 to TRBJ2-1; D remains unclear. Input material: blood. The clonotype originates from a man younger than 40 in good health. This CDR3 reads CAWSRISYNEQFF. The CDR3 region has the DNA TGTGCCTGGAGCCGCATCTCCTACAATGAGCAGTTCTTC.